The source of this TCR beta chain is a study of T cells after yellow fever vaccination. General study results and limits: At 95% to 98% for CD4 and about 91% for CD8, most primary-vaccination clones showed up again after the booster.

V was clipped by 5 bases and J by 3 bases; unmatched bases: 6. The CDR3 length is 13 residues. The germline V gene encodes CDR1 DFQATT and CDR2 SNEGSKA (reference sequence). Template-switching 5'RACE yielded the TCR cDNA; a universal primer site and UMIs were added in the process. TCRdb re-derived calls from the 5' RACE reads in MiXCR, one entry per CDR3 protein. The data contain 400,000 to 450,000 distinct CDR3 sequences, 15% to 20% of them singletons. A word on this clonotype: Antigen specificity is unknown.

Sequenced material: PBMCs, taken before the yellow fever booster vaccination. The V and J genes are TRBV20-1 and TRBJ2-7, with 8 positions matching TRBD2. The receptor was derived from a man younger than 35 who received the YFV17D yellow fever vaccine. The CDR3 bases are TGCAGTGCTTCTCGGGGGGGCCTCTACGAGCAGTACTTC. Protein product: CSASRGGLYEQYF.